The clone carrying this TCR beta chain was seen more than once but under ten times. Its antigen is as yet unknown. The data derive from a study of immune cell composition in non-small cell lung cancer. The CDR3 has 14 residues. Germline loops: CDR1 MNHNS, CDR2 SASEGT. V shed 4 bases and J shed 1 base, with 8 bases lying between them. Study-wide findings and caveats: It was not proven that tumour-reactive clones equal dominant tumour-associated clones. Clones >0.5% enriched in tumour were rarer in adenocarcinoma (roughly 35%) than squamous (75%). Overall clonality, unlike maximal tumour-associated clone frequency, did not predict TIL reactivity.

Only in-frame clones appear in the TCRdb table, and some are missing; sequencing was by immunoSEQ multiplex PCR. The data hold about 5,300 clones, with approximately 91% observed a single time. Normal lung sampling was at least 3 cm from the tumour, as distant as possible. The receptor was isolated from a human donor with non-small cell lung cancer. Some clones in this sample may be carry-over from other donors' samples. Sequencing was done on a sample of non-adjacent lung tissue. The rearrangement links TRBV6-1 to TRBJ1-5; D ambiguous. The CDR3 region is CASSVAVSNQPQHF. The CDR3 coding sequence is TGTGCCAGCAGTGTGGCAGTGAGCAATCAGCCCCAGCATTTT.